One sample yielded the 25 T cell receptor beta chains listed below, sequenced in a study of blood T cell repertoires in COVID-19. The assay was immunoSEQ multiplex PCR, and TCRdb's table has in-frame clones only and misses some. The data show some 86,000 clones, 80% to 95% seen once. The sequencing input was peripheral blood. The origin of the receptors is a human donor with active COVID-19. The donor label of this sample is uncertain.

V gene TRBV13 combines with J gene TRBJ2-1; TRBD2 might be the D (6 bases). The germline V gene encodes CDR1 PRHDT and CDR2 FYEKMQ (reference sequence). CDR3 length: 12 amino acids. The ends were cut back, 5 bases at V and 7 bases at J, with 9 bases in the middle. The CDR3 DNA sequence: TGTGCCAGCAGCCTACGGGGGAATGAGCAGTTCTTC. The encoded protein is CASSLRGNEQFF. The full variable domain, rest sourced from reference TRBV13 and TRBJ2-1, is AAGVIQSPRHLIKEKRETATLKCYPIPRHDTVYWYQQGPGQDPQFLISFYEKMQSDKGSIPDRFSAQQFSDYHSELNMSSLELGDSALYFCASSLRGNEQFFGPGTRLTVL.

V gene TRBV11-2 combines with J gene TRBJ2-3; no definite D call. V was clipped by 4 bases and J by 10 bases, with 15 bases between them. The CDR3 contains 13 residues. CDR1 and CDR2 (germline): SGHAT, FQNNGV. The CDR3 here is CASSSLERSSQYF. The CDR3 DNA reads as TGTGCCAGCAGCTCATTAGAGCGCTCATCGCAGTATTTT.

This chain joins TRBV24-1 and TRBJ2-2, with a possible D match to TRBD1 (6 bases). CDR3 length equals 18 residues. Between the trimmed V and J ends, which lost 2 bases and 1 base, there was a span of 16 bases. Germline CDR1 reads KGHDR; CDR2 reads SFDVKD. The chain's CDR3 is CATSDSLQGNWNTGELFF. CDR3 sequence (DNA): TGTGCCACCAGTGATTCCCTACAGGGTAATTGGAACACCGGGGAGCTGTTTTTT.

This rearrangement joins TRBV5-5 to TRBJ2-1, with 7 bases aligning to TRBD1. J lost 4 bases, V lost 1 base, and 5 bases had no gene match. Germline-derived CDR1 and CDR2 are SGHKS and YYEKEE (reference sequence). This CDR3 contains 15 residues. This CDR3 reads CASSLQGGRYNEQFF. CDR3 DNA: TGTGCCAGCAGCTTGCAAGGGGGCCGTTACAATGAGCAGTTCTTC.

V is TRBV12-5 and J is TRBJ1-2; 8 positions agree with TRBD1. The CDR3 extends over 13 amino acids. The ends lost 6 bases at V and 6 bases at J; junction bases unmatched: 6. In germline, CDR1 is LGHNT, CDR2 FRNRAP. CDR3 sequence (DNA): TGTGCTAGTGGCTTCCAGGGGGCTCATGGCTACACCTTC. Translated: CASGFQGAHGYTF.

The rearrangement uses TRBV29-1 and TRBJ1-1; D might be TRBD1 (5 bases). The V and J ends lost 7 bases and 5 bases respectively, with 20 bases between them. Germline V gene sequence: CDR1 SQVTM, CDR2 ANQGSEA. The CDR3 totals 14 residues. The CDR3 is CSALGTGGDTEAFF. The CDR3 DNA follows: TGCAGCGCCCTGGGAACCGGGGGTGATACTGAAGCTTTCTTT.

The chain has TRBV5-4 and TRBJ2-3; no reliable D call. Trimming pared 2 bases from V and 0 bases from J, leaving 10 bases between. Germline lookup yields CDR1 SGHNT and CDR2 YYREEE (reference sequence). The CDR3 runs 15 residues. CDR3 DNA: TGTGCCAGCAGCTTTTATCAGTCTAGCACAGATACGCAGTATTTT. As protein: CASSFYQSSTDTQYF.

This sequence joins TRBV19 and TRBJ1-5; 7 nucleotides line up with TRBD1. This CDR3 contains 16 residues. Germline values: CDR1 LNHDA, CDR2 SQIVND (reference sequence). Trimming at V came to 2 bases and at J to 5 bases, leaving 9 bases not matched to a gene. The CDR3 spells CASSISSGGRHQPQHF. The CDR3 coding sequence is TGTGCCAGTAGTATAAGTTCAGGGGGAAGGCATCAGCCCCAGCATTTT. The full variable domain, with the rest looked up from reference TRBV19 and TRBJ1-5, is DGGITQSPKYLFRKEGQNVTLSCEQNLNHDAMYWYRQDPGQGLRLIYYSQIVNDFQKGDIAEGYSVSREKKESFPLTVTSAQKNPTAFYLCASSISSGGRHQPQHFGDGTRLSIL.

The rearrangement uses TRBV5-1 and TRBJ2-1; TRBD1 agrees at 10 bases. CDR3 length: 15 residues. Trimming at V came to 9 bases and at J to 4 bases, leaving 10 bases not matched to a gene. CDR1 is SGHRS and CDR2 is YFSETQ in the germline V gene. Here the CDR3 reads CATWDRGSPYNEQFF. CDR3 nucleotide sequence: TGCGCCACCTGGGACAGGGGATCTCCTTACAATGAGCAGTTCTTC.

The chain uses TRBV11-2 and TRBJ2-3; 16 nucleotides line up with TRBD2. The ends lost 5 bases at V and 2 bases at J; junction bases unmatched: 10. Germline V CDR1 and CDR2: SGHAT, FQNNGV. The CDR3 extends over 19 amino acids. As DNA, the CDR3 is TGTGCCAGCAGCCCAATTCCCGGGACTAGCGGGGGGGACACAGATACGCAGTATTTT. It yields the protein CASSPIPGTSGGDTDTQYF.

The chain joins TRBV18 to TRBJ1-2, with a possible D match to TRBD1 (6 bases). Between the trimmed V and J ends, which lost 3 bases and 5 bases, there was a span of 19 bases. CDR3 length equals 16 residues. The V gene's germline CDR1 is KGHSH and CDR2 LQKENI. CDR3 residues: CASSPARPQGRYGYTF. The DNA for the CDR3 is TGTGCCAGCTCACCGGCCCGTCCCCAGGGGAGATATGGCTACACCTTC. The full variable domain, completed using reference TRBV18 and TRBJ1-2, is NAGVMQNPRHLVRRRGQEARLRCSPMKGHSHVYWYRQLPEEGLKFMVYLQKENIIDESGMPKERFSAEFPKEGPSILRIQQVVRGDSAAYFCASSPARPQGRYGYTFGSGTRLTVV.

The chain carries TRBV5-1 and TRBJ2-1; a possible D gene is TRBD2 (6 bases). The CDR3 consists of 14 residues. Trimming pared 7 bases from V and 1 base from J, leaving 12 bases between. Germline assignment: CDR1 SGHRS and CDR2 YFSETQ. This CDR3 is CASGLAGSYNEQFF. CDR3 DNA: TGCGCCAGCGGGTTGGCGGGATCCTACAATGAGCAGTTCTTC.

This chain links TRBV2 with TRBJ2-4; 12 bases agree with TRBD2. V was pared by 8 bases and J by 0 bases, with 5 bases of the junction left unmatched. The CDR3 length is 16 residues. The V gene's germline CDR1 is SNHLY and CDR2 FYNNEI. The CDR3 DNA follows: TGTGCCAGCCGACTAGCGGGAGACCTAGCCAAAAACATTCAGTACTTC. This gives the protein CASRLAGDLAKNIQYF.

The genes are TRBV5-5 and TRBJ2-7, with 8 nucleotides matching TRBD1. V lost 6 bases to trimming and J lost 6 bases; unmatched junction nucleotides: 14. The CDR3 is 15 amino acids. In germline, CDR1 is SGHKS, CDR2 YYEKEE (reference sequence). This CDR3 reads CASIPWGQGASEQYF. CDR3 DNA sequence: TGTGCCAGCATCCCATGGGGGCAGGGGGCTAGCGAGCAGTACTTC. The full variable domain, with the rest looked up from reference TRBV5-5 and TRBJ2-7, is DAGVTQSPTHLIKTRGQQVTLRCSPISGHKSVSWYQQVLGQGPQFIFQYYEKEERGRGNFPDRFSARQFPNYSSELNVNALLLGDSALYLCASIPWGQGASEQYFGPGTRLTVT.

The V and J genes are TRBV6-2 or TRBV6-3 and TRBJ2-7; the match to TRBD2 covers 9 bases. Germline V gene data show CDR1 as MNHEY and CDR2 as SVGEGT. V lost 0 bases to trimming and J lost 9 bases; unmatched junction nucleotides: 3. This CDR3 is built from 13 residues. CDR3 sequence: CASSYSLAGWQYF. CDR3 nucleotides: TGTGCCAGCAGTTACTCACTAGCGGGTTGGCAGTACTTC.

This sequence joins TRBV7-9 and TRBJ2-7, with 8 bases lining up with TRBD1. The V gene end was trimmed by 5 bases and the J gene end by 3 bases; junction bases not matched to a gene: 9. Germline assignment: CDR1 SEHNR and CDR2 FQNEAQ (reference sequence). This CDR3 region has 15 residues. The CDR3 loop reads CASSQEGQGDYEQYF. CDR3 coding DNA: TGTGCCAGCAGCCAAGAAGGACAGGGCGACTACGAGCAGTACTTC.

This clone was seen once. J is TRBJ1-2 and V is TRBV7-9; 7 bases match TRBD1. The J segment lost 1 base and the V segment lost 1 base, leaving 0 bases of the junction unmatched. The germline gives CDR1 SEHNR, CDR2 FQNEAQ (reference sequence). CDR3 length equals 14 residues. This CDR3 reads CASSLGQGNYGYTF. DNA of the CDR3: TGTGCCAGCAGCTTAGGACAGGGTAACTATGGCTACACCTTC.

This clone is a singleton in its sample. This chain uses TRBV5-1 with TRBJ2-2; 9 nucleotides line up with TRBD1. There are 16 residues in the CDR3. Looked up from germline, CDR1 is SGHRS and CDR2 is YFSETQ. The ends lost 0 bases at V and 6 bases at J; junction bases unmatched: 6. Here the CDR3 reads CASSLAGTGRPGELFF. Written as DNA, the CDR3 is TGCGCCAGCAGCTTGGCCGGGACAGGGCGGCCCGGGGAGCTGTTTTTT.

The gene calls are TRBV7-9 and TRBJ1-1; tentative D call: TRBD1 (5 bases). The germline CDR1 and CDR2 sequences are SEHNR and FQNEAQ (reference sequence). V was clipped by 3 bases and J by 1 base, with 12 bases between them. CDR3 length: 15 amino acids. CDR3 region: CASSLGGIRNTEAFF. In DNA, the CDR3 is TGTGCCAGCAGCTTGGGGGGGATTAGGAACACTGAAGCTTTCTTT.

In regard to this clone: A junction boundary mismatches the germline segment, possibly from a read error. V usage is TRBV27 and J usage is TRBJ2-3, with 10 bases matching TRBD2. Germline V gives CDR1 MNHEY, CDR2 SMNVEV (reference sequence). There are 14 residues in the CDR3. The CDR3 loop reads CASCLAGGTDTQYF. The DNA of the CDR3 is TGTGCCAGCTGTTTAGCGGGGGGTACAGATACGCAGTATTTT.

This clone has a handful of counts. This chain uses TRBV5-5 with TRBJ2-7; 10 bases agree with TRBD1. CDR1 and CDR2 (germline): SGHKS, YYEKEE (reference sequence). The CDR3 runs 14 residues. V was clipped by 4 bases and J by 2 bases; unmatched bases: 3. In nucleotides, the CDR3 is TGTGCCAGCAGCGGGGGACAGGGGCCCTACGAGCAGTACTTC. It codes for CASSGGQGPYEQYF.

The CDR3 nucleotides are TGTGCCAGCAGCCTCAGACTCAATCAGCCCCAGCATTTT. Protein sequence: CASSLRLNQPQHF. V is TRBV9 and J is TRBJ1-5; D call uncertain. CDR1 is SGDLS and CDR2 is YYNGEE in the germline V gene. The CDR3 length is 13 residues. Trimming stripped 4 bases from V and 3 bases from J, with 8 bases between.

This sequence joins TRBV29-1 and TRBJ2-3, with a weak D call TRBD1 (5 bases). CDR1 is SQVTM, CDR2 ANQGSEA, per germline. This CDR3 contains 14 residues. The V gene lost 6 bases and the J gene lost 0 bases, with 13 bases spanning the gap. The CDR3 DNA follows: TGCAGCGTAGCAGGGTTTCTTAGCACAGATACGCAGTATTTT. Protein: CSVAGFLSTDTQYF.

The J gene is TRBJ1-2, the V gene TRBV19; unclear D gene. Trimming removed 5 bases from V and 4 bases from J, with 20 bases in between. CDR3 size: 16 residues. The V gene's germline CDR1 is LNHDA and CDR2 SQIVND (reference sequence). The CDR3 spells CASSSWTWIKAYGYTF. CDR3 bases: TGTGCCAGTAGTTCCTGGACTTGGATAAAAGCCTATGGCTACACCTTC.

This chain joins TRBV27 and TRBJ2-3, with D perhaps matching TRBD1 (6 bases). CDR3 length: 14 residues. The V and J ends lost 5 bases and 1 base respectively, with 10 bases between them. Germline CDR1 is MNHEY and CDR2 is SMNVEV (reference sequence). This CDR3 is CASSRDTGTDTQYF. The CDR3 coding sequence is TGTGCCAGCAGTCGGGACACTGGCACAGATACGCAGTATTTT.